These T cell receptor beta chains were read from a single sample in a study of shared clonotypes between healthy human individuals. Using immunoSEQ multiplex PCR, the repertoire was profiled, and TCRdb retains in-frame clones only, with some absent. The sample contains approximately 1.5 million clones, 98% of which appear only once. Sequencing was done on a sample of naive CD4+ T cells sorted from blood. These receptors were collected from a man aged 30-40 years in good health. Both conserved end residues are part of each CDR3. A D gene is named only where the DNA matches it firmly. Only part of the rows carry a size: once, few, many, or a class if the clone is expanded.

V	J	size	D	CDR3	DNA
TRBV7-6	TRBJ2-5	once	TRBD1	CASSSRAGDRGGETQYF	TGTGCCAGCAGCTCCCGGGCCGGGGACAGGGGAGGGGAGACCCAGTACTTC
TRBV1	TRBJ2-1	.	.	CTSSPSWTSGRGEQFF	TGCACCAGCAGCCCCAGCTGGACTAGCGGGAGGGGAGAGCAGTTCTTC
TRBV9	TRBJ2-5	.	TRBD2	CASSVGDGRVETQYF	TGTGCCAGCAGCGTAGGCGACGGGAGGGTGGAGACCCAGTACTTC
TRBV19	TRBJ2-7	.	.	CASSRGAYEQYF	TGTGCCAGTAGCAGGGGAGCCTACGAGCAGTACTTC
TRBV6-5	TRBJ2-7	.	TRBD1	CASSYNYGQGYEQYF	TGTGCCAGCAGTTACAATTACGGACAGGGCTACGAGCAGTACTTC
TRBV27	TRBJ2-7	.	.	CASSSSLARPYEQYF	TGTGCCAGCAGTTCGTCGCTAGCGAGACCCTACGAGCAGTACTTC
TRBV6-4	TRBJ2-1	.	.	CASSEGLPYNEQFF	TGTGCCAGCAGTGAAGGACTACCCTACAATGAGCAGTTCTTC
TRBV15	TRBJ2-7	.	.	CATSPPQGYEQYF	TGTGCCACCAGCCCCCCCCAGGGGTACGAGCAGTACTTC
TRBV6-4	TRBJ2-3	once	TRBD2	CASRVPSGGKGSTDTQYF	TGTGCCAGCAGAGTCCCTAGCGGGGGTAAGGGTAGCACAGATACGCAGTATTTT
TRBV5-4	TRBJ2-5	.	TRBD1	CASSLGQGQETQYF	TGTGCCAGCAGTTTGGGACAGGGACAAGAGACCCAGTACTTC
TRBV7-8	TRBJ2-1	.	TRBD2	CASSLGGLAEYNEQFF	TGTGCCAGCAGCTTAGGGGGACTAGCGGAGTACAATGAGCAGTTCTTC
TRBV18	TRBJ2-1	.	TRBD2	CASSPLMGGRFYNEQFF	TGTGCCAGCTCACCACTAATGGGAGGGAGATTCTACAATGAGCAGTTCTTC
TRBV7-8	TRBJ2-7	.	TRBD2	CASSPPASGRLAVGQYF	TGTGCCAGCAGCCCCCCGGCTAGCGGGAGGCTTGCCGTTGGGCAGTACTTC
TRBV9	TRBJ2-7	.	.	CASSHTVAERVYEQYF	TGTGCCAGCAGCCACACCGTAGCGGAGAGGGTCTACGAGCAGTACTTC
TRBV9	TRBJ2-1	.	.	CASSVVPTDNEQFF	TGTGCCAGCAGCGTAGTCCCGACCGACAATGAGCAGTTCTTC
TRBV18	TRBJ1-1	.	TRBD1	CASSPQGDTEAFF	TGTGCCAGCTCTCCTCAGGGGGACACTGAAGCTTTCTTT
TRBV5-1	TRBJ2-5	once	.	CASSLGGSRGETQYF	TGCGCCAGCAGCTTGGGGGGGTCACGAGGAGAGACCCAGTACTTC
TRBV19	TRBJ1-3	.	.	CASNPGFGNTIYF	TGTGCCAGTAATCCAGGGTTTGGAAACACCATATATTTT
TRBV9	TRBJ1-2	.	.	CASSVASSNGYTF	TGTGCCAGCAGCGTAGCAAGCTCAAATGGCTACACCTTC
TRBV19	TRBJ2-7	.	TRBD1	CASRAPGQGTYEQYF	TGTGCCAGTAGAGCCCCCGGACAGGGAACCTACGAGCAGTACTTC
TRBV7-8	TRBJ2-3	.	TRBD2	CASSLDGRDTQYF	TGTGCCAGCAGCTTAGACGGGAGGGATACGCAGTATTTT
TRBV6-1	TRBJ1-1	.	TRBD1	CASSPLTMGQGLAFF	TGTGCCAGCAGCCCTTTGACGATGGGACAGGGATTAGCTTTCTTT
TRBV7-2	TRBJ2-7	.	.	CASSLIGGPVSEQYF	TGTGCCAGCAGCTTAATAGGGGGACCGGTTAGCGAGCAGTACTTC
TRBV6-5	TRBJ1-1	.	.	CASSYSNLDTEAFF	TGTGCCAGCAGTTACTCGAATTTGGACACTGAAGCTTTCTTT
TRBV6-5	TRBJ2-7	.	TRBD1	CASSGWTGGVWEQYF	TGTGCCAGCAGTGGATGGACAGGCGGCGTCTGGGAGCAGTACTTC
TRBV6-5	TRBJ2-7	.	.	CASSYSLAYSYEQYF	TGTGCCAGCAGTTACTCCTTAGCGTACTCCTACGAGCAGTACTTC
TRBV4-1	TRBJ1-1	.	TRBD1	CASSHRLGQGWTEAFF	TGCGCCAGCAGCCACCGTTTAGGACAGGGATGGACTGAAGCTTTCTTT
TRBV6-4	TRBJ2-1	once	.	CASSDSVQGHEQFF	TGTGCCAGCAGTGACTCGGTACAGGGCCATGAGCAGTTCTTC
TRBV2	TRBJ1-2	.	TRBD1	CASSEGTGRNYGYTF	TGTGCCAGCAGTGAAGGGACAGGGCGGAACTATGGCTACACCTTC
TRBV10-2	TRBJ1-3	.	.	CASSEKGISGNTIYF	TGCGCCAGCAGTGAAAAGGGCATTTCTGGAAACACCATATATTTT
TRBV7-2	TRBJ2-1	.	.	CASSPRAQVARVF	TGTGCCAGCAGCCCCCGGGCCCAGGTTGCTAGGGTCTTC
TRBV13	TRBJ2-1	.	.	CASSFSFGLASYNEQFF	TGTGCCAGCAGCTTTTCGTTCGGGTTAGCCTCCTACAATGAGCAGTTCTTC
TRBV11-2	TRBJ2-7	.	.	CASSSPRLRAAPYEQYF	TGTGCCAGCAGCTCCCCTCGCCTCCGAGCGGCGCCATACGAGCAGTACTTC
TRBV30	TRBJ2-3	.	.	CAWTGKSTDTQYF	TGTGCCTGGACCGGTAAATCCACAGATACGCAGTATTTT
TRBV7-8	TRBJ2-7	once	.	CASSLARSGTEQYF	TGTGCCAGCAGCTTAGCGCGGTCTGGGACCGAGCAGTACTTC
TRBV19	TRBJ2-7	.	.	CASSIGQAQGPNYEQYF	TGTGCCAGTAGTATAGGCCAGGCCCAGGGCCCAAACTACGAGCAGTACTTC
TRBV7-2	TRBJ2-5	.	TRBD2	CASTQAGGGETQYF	TGTGCCAGCACCCAAGCGGGAGGGGGAGAGACCCAGTACTTC
TRBV2	TRBJ2-1	.	.	CASSADGTNEQFF	TGTGCCAGCAGTGCGGACGGAACCAATGAGCAGTTCTTC
TRBV7-2	TRBJ1-1	.	.	CASSFDLNTEAFF	TGTGCCAGCAGCTTCGATCTTAACACTGAAGCTTTCTTT
TRBV21-1	TRBJ1-3	.	.	CARPPEGGTGAGNTIYF	TGTGCCAGACCCCCCGAGGGCGGGACAGGGGCTGGAAACACCATATATTTT
TRBV29-1	TRBJ2-7	.	.	CSVVEGSYEQYF	TGCAGCGTTGTTGAAGGCTCCTACGAGCAGTACTTC
TRBV6-5	TRBJ1-2	.	.	CASGGVVWTF	TGTGCCAGCGGAGGGGTGGTTTGGACCTTC
TRBV5-5	TRBJ2-7	.	.	CASSSFGGVSSYEQYF	TGTGCCAGCAGCTCCTTTGGGGGCGTAAGCTCCTACGAGCAGTACTTC
TRBV5-1	TRBJ2-7	.	TRBD1	CASSARTGSTHEQYF	TGCGCCAGCAGCGCAAGGACAGGGTCCACGCACGAGCAGTACTTC
TRBV28	TRBJ2-7	.	.	CASSSRTEQYF	TGTGCCAGCAGTTCTCGGACTGAGCAGTACTTC
TRBV6-5	TRBJ2-3	.	.	CASSYSGSTDTQYF	TGTGCCAGCAGTTACTCGGGTTCCACAGATACGCAGTATTTT
TRBV10-1	TRBJ2-1	.	.	CASRDSGSSYNEQFF	TGCGCCAGCAGGGATTCAGGGAGCTCCTACAATGAGCAGTTCTTC